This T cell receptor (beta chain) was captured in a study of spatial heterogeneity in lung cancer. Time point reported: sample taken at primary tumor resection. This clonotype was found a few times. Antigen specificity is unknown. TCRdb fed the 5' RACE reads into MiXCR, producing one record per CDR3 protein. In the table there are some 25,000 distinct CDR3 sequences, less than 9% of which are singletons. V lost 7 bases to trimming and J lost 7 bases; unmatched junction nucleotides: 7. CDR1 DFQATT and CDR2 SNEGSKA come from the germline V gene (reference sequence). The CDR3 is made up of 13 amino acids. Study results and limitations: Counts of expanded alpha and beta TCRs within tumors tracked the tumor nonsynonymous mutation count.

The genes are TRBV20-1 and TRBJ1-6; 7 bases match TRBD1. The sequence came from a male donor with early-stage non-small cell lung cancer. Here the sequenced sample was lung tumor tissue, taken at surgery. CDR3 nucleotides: TGCAGTGGTAAAGGGGGCCAGAATTCACCCCTCCACTTT. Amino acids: CSGKGGQNSPLHF.